This entry features one T cell receptor (beta chain) sequence. Its antigen is not known. This entry comes from a study of cytomegalovirus exposure and HLA in healthy donors. General study findings and limits: Most TCR beta V segments were productive about 90% or about 30% of the time in an earlier analysis. Upon later analysis, TCR association rates were observed to vary by HLA locus, being highest for DRB1 and lowest for HLA-C. It is likely that the observed cluster of highly shared sequence variants was a sequencing artifact. Reports showed the classifier diagnosing cytomegalovirus status with high specificity and sensitivity.

With 60 Vbeta and 13 Jbeta primers, the PCR was carried out. Clones were sequenced by immunoSEQ multiplex PCR, and TCRdb holds only the in-frame ones, with some missing. There are under 200,000 clones in the sample; 77% occur only once, and roughly 2% lies in the top ten. The CDR3 runs to 17 residues. Unmatched junction bases numbered 13, after V lost 4 bases and J lost 7 bases. CDR1 is MNHEY, CDR2 SMNVEV, per germline (reference sequence). The sequence was collected from a man aged 45 to 65 in good health and CMV-seropositive. This chain links TRBV27 with TRBJ2-2; 9 bases are a match to TRBD1. The sample comprised PBMCs. The CDR3: CASSWDRVKAINGELFF. The CDR3, as DNA: TGTGCCAGCAGTTGGGACAGGGTCAAGGCAATTAACGGGGAGCTGTTTTTT.